This T cell receptor beta chain was captured in a study of OX40 agonist ivuxolimab in advanced cancers. Study background: Among those enrolled, mean age was roughly 55 years (range about 23 to 85) and 82.7% were male. Study conclusions and caveats: Clones of CD4+ and CD8+ blood T cells grew by week 6 at doses of 0.1 to 3.0 mg/kg. Some patients without response likewise showed low normalized clonal expansion. The work left the antigen specificity of expanded peripheral T cells undetermined.

Repertoires were generated with immunoSEQ multiplex PCR, while TCRdb's copy carries only in-frame clones and drops some. Of tens of thousands of clones in the sample, around 90% were seen once. V shed 4 bases and J shed 4 bases, with 5 bases lying between them. The CDR3 contains 11 residues. From germline, CDR1 is MGHDK and CDR2 SYGVNS. Turning to this clone: The antigen is undetermined.

The chain combines TRBV25-1 with TRBJ2-7; D gene unclear. The clonotype comes from an adult with an advanced solid tumor such as melanoma, head and neck, liver or kidney cancer. The sequencing here drew on CD4+ or CD8+ T cells sorted from blood, taken in a trial of the OX40 agonist ivuxolimab. CDR3 nucleotide sequence: TGTGCCAGCAGTGTCCAATACGAGCAGTACTTC. Its translation is CASSVQYEQYF.